One sample yielded the 27 T cell receptor beta chains listed below, sequenced in a study of CD8 T cells in Susac syndrome. It was with random hexamers that roughly 0.45 to 1 ug RNA was reverse transcribed. TCRdb ran MiXCR on the immunoSEQ multiplex PCR reads and lists one entry per CDR3 protein. The sample includes approximately 190,000 distinct CDR3 sequences, around 93% of them seen just once. Sequencing used CD4+ T cells from PBMCs. The receptors were sampled from a human donor in good health.

A remark on this clonotype: The junction shows a germline mismatch at one end, possibly a read error. V usage is TRBV20-1 and J usage is TRBJ1-2; 7 bases line up with TRBD1. The length of the CDR3 is 13 residues. Germline lookup yields CDR1 DFQATT and CDR2 SNEGSKA (reference sequence). For the CDR3, the DNA is TGCAGTGCACCAACCGGGACAGCCTATCGCTACACCTTC. As protein: CSAPTGTAYRYTF.

CDR3 residues: CASTGGPPETQYF. CDR3 nucleotides: TGTGCCAGCACGGGGGGGCCTCCAGAGACCCAGTACTTC. The J gene is TRBJ2-5, the V gene TRBV5-4; 8 bases fit TRBD2. CDR1 and CDR2 from the germline V gene are SGHNT and YYREEE (reference sequence). Trimming at V came to 6 bases and at J to 4 bases, leaving 5 bases not matched to a gene. The CDR3 has 13 residues.

This clonotype appeared once. The gene calls are TRBV3-1 and TRBJ1-2; the D is unclear. The V end lost 4 bases, the J end lost 4 bases, and 13 bases lay between the germline ends. The CDR3 totals 14 residues. Germline loops: CDR1 LGHDT, CDR2 YNNKEL (reference sequence). The CDR3 is CASSLDPRAYGYTF. The DNA of the CDR3 is TGTGCCAGCAGCCTCGATCCCCGGGCCTATGGCTACACCTTC.

The rearrangement links TRBV28 to TRBJ1-6, with 7 bases that match TRBD1. The CDR3 runs 15 residues. Germline V gives CDR1 MDHEN, CDR2 SYDVKM. The ends lost 6 bases at V and 9 bases at J; junction bases unmatched: 11. CDR3 nucleotides: TGTGCCAGCAGATACCGGGACAGCGATACTTCACCCCTCCACTTT. This encodes CASRYRDSDTSPLHF.

The genes are TRBV12-3 or TRBV12-4 and TRBJ2-7, with a possible D match to TRBD2 (6 bases). Trimming took 6 bases from V and 2 from J, leaving 14 bases between them. The CDR3 sequence is 14 residues long. The CDR3 region is CASRPAGLPYEQYF. CDR3 sequence (DNA): TGTGCCAGCAGGCCTGCGGGACTCCCCTACGAGCAGTACTTC.

This chain links TRBV29-1 with TRBJ1-1; D unresolved. The CDR3 extends over 14 amino acids. The germline CDR1 and CDR2 sequences are SQVTM and ANQGSEA. Deletions cut 5 bases from V and 7 bases from J, with 20 bases between. DNA of the CDR3: TGCAGCGTTACCTCGGCCCGGGTTGGTGATGAAGCTTTCTTT. It translates to CSVTSARVGDEAFF.

This rearrangement joins TRBV5-1 to TRBJ2-7; 10 nucleotides align to TRBD1. V was pared by 4 bases and J by 6 bases, with 13 bases of the junction left unmatched. CDR3 length: 16 amino acids. Germline CDR1 SGHRS, CDR2 YFSETQ. CDR3 DNA: TGCGCCAGCAGCAAGGGGACAGGGGTCCAACGGGGCGAGCAGTACTTC. This translates into CASSKGTGVQRGEQYF.

The rearrangement joins TRBV10-3 to TRBJ1-1, with D hard to call. The germline V gene encodes CDR1 ENHRY and CDR2 SYGVKD. Trimming took off 3 bases at V and 8 bases at J, with 10 bases between the two ends. The CDR3 totals 12 residues. CDR3 in amino acids: CAISESLAEAFF. CDR3 bases: TGTGCCATCAGTGAAAGTTTAGCAGAAGCTTTCTTT.

In regard to this clonotype: The DNA is omitted, as the CDR3 cannot be located on it reliably, and the CDR3 follows TCRdb's listing. The chain combines TRBV27 with TRBJ2-3; TRBD1 was called by the table and not checked on the DNA. The CDR3 length is 16 residues, termini included. Germline CDR1 reads MNHEY; CDR2 reads SMNVEV (reference sequence). The CDR3 loop is CASSFFGQGGSDTQYF.

The chain combines TRBV11-2 with TRBJ1-3; D is ambiguous. The V gene's germline CDR1 is SGHAT and CDR2 FQNNGV. The V and J ends lost 4 bases and 0 bases respectively, with 7 bases between them. CDR3 size: 14 residues. The CDR3 DNA reads TGTGCCAGCAGCTCCCCGTACTCTGGAAACACCATATATTTT. It yields the protein CASSSPYSGNTIYF.

This chain joins TRBV13 and TRBJ2-1; D unresolved. The V and J ends lost 5 bases and 0 bases respectively, with 8 bases between them. There are 14 residues in the CDR3. Per germline, CDR1 PRHDT and CDR2 FYEKMQ (reference sequence). CDR3: CASSPASSYNEQFF. Here the CDR3 DNA reads TGTGCCAGCAGCCCTGCGAGCTCCTACAATGAGCAGTTCTTC.

This clonotype was picked up one time. This chain connects TRBV7-2 to TRBJ2-1; D not certain. The V end was cut by 5 bases, the J end by 5 bases, with 10 bases between. The CDR3 totals 13 residues. Germline lookup yields CDR1 SGHTA and CDR2 FQGNSA. The CDR3 loop is CASSPTDDNEQFF. CDR3 coding DNA: TGTGCCAGCAGCCCAACAGACGACAATGAGCAGTTCTTC.

The chain couples TRBV5-4 to TRBJ1-1; 9 nucleotides line up with TRBD1. Germline CDR1 is SGHNT and CDR2 is YYREEE (reference sequence). Trimming cost V 4 bases and J 4 bases; bases outside gene matches: 8. The CDR3 has 15 residues. The CDR3: CASSRGTGIGTEAFF. CDR3 coding DNA: TGTGCCAGCAGCAGGGGGACAGGGATCGGCACTGAAGCTTTCTTT.

This chain joins TRBV3-1 and TRBJ1-2; no firm D call. In germline, CDR1 is LGHDT, CDR2 YNNKEL (reference sequence). The CDR3 length is 12 residues. Trimming took 4 bases from V and 8 from J, leaving 11 bases between them. The CDR3 loop reads CASSRGESGYTF. The DNA of the CDR3 is TGTGCCAGCAGCCGAGGAGAAAGCGGCTACACCTTC.

The CDR3 region has the DNA TGTGCCAGCAGTTACTGGGGAAAGGGCACAGATACGCAGTATTTT. Protein sequence: CASSYWGKGTDTQYF. This chain joins TRBV6-6 and TRBJ2-3; D remains unclear. The V gene lost 1 base and the J gene lost 1 base, with 9 bases spanning the gap. Germline V lookup: CDR1 MNHNY, CDR2 SVGAGI (reference sequence). The CDR3 extends over 15 amino acids.

This clonotype was picked up one time. V gene TRBV4-3 combines with J gene TRBJ2-6; D is unclear. Germline lookup yields CDR1 LGHNA and CDR2 YSLEER. Trimming removed 3 bases at V and 0 bases at J, with 15 bases between. The CDR3 length is 18 residues. The CDR3 protein is CASSQDSNPSSGANVLTF. As DNA, the CDR3 is TGCGCCAGCAGCCAGGATAGCAACCCTTCCTCTGGGGCCAACGTCCTGACTTTC.

The V call is TRBV25-1, the J call TRBJ1-1; tentatively, D is TRBD1 (5 bases). The germline V and J ends were trimmed by 0 bases and 6 bases, with 8 bases remaining between them. In germline, CDR1 is MGHDK, CDR2 SYGVNS. The CDR3 loop spans 13 amino acids. Here the CDR3 reads CASSEYRQPEAFF. Here the CDR3 DNA reads TGTGCCAGCAGTGAATATAGACAGCCTGAAGCTTTCTTT. Variable domain in full (rest from reference TRBV25-1 and TRBJ1-1): EADIYQTPRYLVIGTGKKITLECSQTMGHDKMYWYQQDPGMELHLIHYSYGVNSTEKGDLSSESTVSRIRTEHFPLTLESARPSHTSQYLCASSEYRQPEAFFGQGTRLTVV.

The count of this clonotype is one. The V call is TRBV5-1, the J call TRBJ1-1; D is unresolved. The CDR3 totals 14 residues. Germline V gives CDR1 SGHRS, CDR2 YFSETQ. The ends were cut back, 4 bases at V and 6 bases at J, with 16 bases in the middle. CDR3: CASSPDIGFPEAFF. As DNA, the CDR3 is TGCGCCAGCAGCCCAGACATCGGGTTCCCTGAAGCTTTCTTT.

This clonotype was picked up one time. This chain uses TRBV9 with TRBJ1-4, with TRBD1 matching over 9 bases. Germline V gene lookup returns CDR1 SGDLS and CDR2 YYNGEE. The V segment lost 0 bases and the J segment 8 bases; nucleotides outside the gene matches: 5. CDR3 length equals 15 residues. The CDR3 here is CASSVAGTGPEKLFF. The CDR3 region has the DNA TGTGCCAGCAGCGTAGCAGGGACAGGGCCAGAAAAACTGTTTTTT. Using reference TRBV9 and TRBJ1-4 for the parts outside the CDR3, the full variable domain is DSGVTQTPKHLITATGQRVTLRCSPRSGDLSVYWYQQSLDQGLQFLIQYYNGEERAKGNILERFSAQQFPDLHSELNLSSLELGDSALYFCASSVAGTGPEKLFFGSGTQLSVL.

The chain employs TRBV3-1 and TRBJ2-5, with 15 bases that match TRBD2. The junction had 4 bases not matched to a gene; V was cut back by 5 bases and J by 3 bases. The CDR3 is 16 amino acids. CDR1 and CDR2 (germline): LGHDT, YNNKEL (reference sequence). CDR3 sequence (DNA): TGTGCCAGCAGCGAGGGACTAGCGGGGGGTAAAGAGACCCAGTACTTC. Its protein product is CASSEGLAGGKETQYF.

J is TRBJ1-5 and V is TRBV28, with TRBD1 identical over 7 bases. Germline loops: CDR1 MDHEN, CDR2 SYDVKM. The length of the CDR3 is 13 residues. With V trimmed by 1 base and J by 9 bases, 3 bases remained unmatched. CDR3 residues: CASSLSGTVPQHF. The CDR3, as DNA: TGTGCCAGCAGTTTATCCGGGACAGTGCCCCAGCATTTT. Full variable domain (outside the CDR3, taken from reference TRBV28 and TRBJ1-5): DVKVTQSSRYLVKRTGEKVFLECVQDMDHENMFWYRQDPGLGLRLIYFSYDVKMKEKGDIPEGYSVSREKKERFSLILESASTNQTSMYLCASSLSGTVPQHFGDGTRLSIL.

The rearrangement uses TRBV12-3 or TRBV12-4 and TRBJ1-5, with 12 bases matching TRBD1. Unmatched junction bases numbered 6, after V lost 3 bases and J lost 9 bases. The CDR3 loop spans 15 amino acids. The CDR3 region is CASSFGTGGRPPQHF. The CDR3, as DNA: TGTGCCAGCAGTTTCGGGACAGGGGGCCGACCGCCCCAGCATTTT.

This chain connects TRBV7-3 to TRBJ2-5; D is undetermined. There are 15 residues in the CDR3. Germline V gene sequence: CDR1 SGHTA, CDR2 FQGTGA. V was shortened by 4 bases and J by 0 bases, with 12 bases between the two germline ends. Written as DNA, the CDR3 is TGTGCCAGCAGCTCGGACGGCAGGAACCAAGAGACCCAGTACTTC. Protein: CASSSDGRNQETQYF. Based on the CDR3 plus reference TRBV7-3 and TRBJ2-5, the full variable domain is GAGVSQTPSNKVTEKGKYVELRCDPISGHTALYWYRQSLGQGPEFLIYFQGTGAADDSGLPNDRFFAVRPEGSVSTLKIQRTERGDSAVYLCASSSDGRNQETQYFGPGTRLLVL.

J is TRBJ1-1 and V is TRBV13; D is unresolved. The germline CDR1 and CDR2 sequences are PRHDT and FYEKMQ (reference sequence). The CDR3 consists of 13 residues. Trimming left V 5 bases short and J 5 bases short, with 12 bases between. This CDR3 reads CASSPIHRTEAFF. Here the CDR3 DNA reads TGTGCCAGCAGCCCTATCCACAGAACTGAAGCTTTCTTT.

The rearrangement joins TRBV20-1 to TRBJ2-5; no clear D. Germline V gives CDR1 DFQATT, CDR2 SNEGSKA (reference sequence). The CDR3 has 13 amino acids. Between the trimmed V and J ends, which lost 1 base and 0 bases, there was a span of 6 bases. The CDR3 protein is CSARVPYQETQYF. The CDR3 DNA reads as TGCAGTGCTAGAGTCCCGTACCAAGAGACCCAGTACTTC.

This chain links TRBV12-3 or TRBV12-4 with TRBJ2-4, with a possible D match to TRBD1 (6 bases). The CDR3 runs 15 residues. V lost 5 bases to trimming and J lost 7 bases, with 18 bases between them. The CDR3 DNA reads TGTGCCAGCAGTGCCACTAACAGGGTCCGGAACATTCAGTACTTC. This gives the protein CASSATNRVRNIQYF.

V gene TRBV5-1 combines with J gene TRBJ2-1, with 7 bases matching TRBD1. The CDR3 covers 15 residues. With V trimmed by 4 bases and J by 4 bases, 8 bases remained unmatched. CDR1 and CDR2 (germline): SGHRS, YFSETQ. CDR3 bases: TGCGCCAGCAGCGTGACGACAGGGTATTACAATGAGCAGTTCTTC. Encoded protein: CASSVTTGYYNEQFF.